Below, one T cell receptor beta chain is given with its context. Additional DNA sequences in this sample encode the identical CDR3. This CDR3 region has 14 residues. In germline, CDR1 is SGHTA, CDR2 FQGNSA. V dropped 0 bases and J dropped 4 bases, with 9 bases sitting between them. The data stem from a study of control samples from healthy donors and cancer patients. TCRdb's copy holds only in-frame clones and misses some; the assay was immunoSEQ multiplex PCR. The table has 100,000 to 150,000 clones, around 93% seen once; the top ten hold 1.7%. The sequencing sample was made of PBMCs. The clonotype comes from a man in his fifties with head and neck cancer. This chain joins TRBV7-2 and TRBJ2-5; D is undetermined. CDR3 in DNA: TGTGCCAGCAGCTTAGCGGGGTGGGGAGAGACCCAGTACTTC. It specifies CASSLAGWGETQYF.